A single sample is the source of the 30 T cell receptor beta chains below, sequenced in a study of cytomegalovirus exposure and HLA in healthy donors. The study ran its PCR with 60 Vbeta and 13 Jbeta primers. Libraries were prepared by immunoSEQ multiplex PCR; TCRdb keeps only in-frame clonotypes and omits some of them. The sample carries roughly 150,000 clones, roughly three quarters recorded once. The sample taken for sequencing was PBMCs. The receptors stem from a man aged 18 to 30 in good health and CMV-seropositive.

J is TRBJ2-1 and V is TRBV6-1, with D tentatively TRBD1 (5 bases). This CDR3 has 14 amino acids. With 2 bases removed from V and 6 bases from J, the gap between germline ends came to 11 bases. Germline CDR1 is MNHNS and CDR2 is SASEGT. The CDR3 spells CASSEWGPGNEQFF. The DNA for the CDR3 is TGTGCCAGCAGTGAATGGGGCCCAGGCAATGAGCAGTTCTTC.

V and J are TRBV7-9 and TRBJ2-1; TRBD2 aligns across 7 bases. The junction had 9 bases not matched to a gene; V was cut back by 5 bases and J by 2 bases. The CDR3 has 16 amino acids. Per the germline V gene, CDR1 is SEHNR and CDR2 is FQNEAQ (reference sequence). CDR3 loop: CASSDPPAGAYNEQFF. Here the CDR3 DNA reads TGTGCCAGCAGCGATCCCCCCGCGGGGGCCTACAATGAGCAGTTCTTC. Full variable domain (missing parts from reference TRBV7-9 and TRBJ2-1): DTGVSQNPRHKITKRGQNVTFRCDPISEHNRLYWYRQTLGQGPEFLTYFQNEAQLEKSRLLSDRFSAERPKGSFSTLEIQRTEQGDSAMYLCASSDPPAGAYNEQFFGPGTRLTVL.

This sequence joins TRBV28 and TRBJ1-2; TRBD1 aligns across 7 bases. The CDR3 has 15 amino acids. Germline V gene sequence: CDR1 MDHEN, CDR2 SYDVKM. J gave up 9 bases and V 6 bases, and 16 bases lay outside the gene matches. The CDR3 coding sequence is TGTGCCAGCAGCCCGCCGGGACAGCACCTTTTTCGCTACACCTTC. This translates into CASSPPGQHLFRYTF.

The chain combines TRBV5-1 with TRBJ2-3; 7 positions agree with TRBD1. The CDR3 spans 16 residues. CDR1 and CDR2 from the germline V gene are SGHRS and YFSETQ. With 1 base clipped from V and 2 bases from J, the junction kept 7 bases outside the gene matches. CDR3 in amino acids: CASSLRGRGNTDTQYF. In DNA, the CDR3 is TGCGCCAGCAGCTTGAGGGGCAGGGGGAACACAGATACGCAGTATTTT.

V usage is TRBV7-2 and J usage is TRBJ1-6, with 12 positions matching TRBD1. The length of the CDR3 is 15 residues. Germline V gene lookup returns CDR1 SGHTA and CDR2 FQGNSA. J was trimmed by 9 bases and V by 3 bases; bases with no gene match: 3. The CDR3 sequence is CASSFGTGGRSPLHF. The CDR3 nucleotides read TGTGCCAGCAGCTTTGGGACAGGGGGCCGTTCACCCCTCCACTTT. The full variable domain, completed using reference TRBV7-2 and TRBJ1-6, is GAGVSQSPSNKVTEKGKDVELRCDPISGHTALYWYRQSLGQGLEFLIYFQGNSAPDKSGLPSDRFSAERTGGSVSTLTIQRTQQEDSAVYLCASSFGTGGRSPLHFGNGTRLTVT.

The gene calls are TRBV27 and TRBJ2-5, with 13 bases matching TRBD2. Germline CDR1 reads MNHEY; CDR2 reads SMNVEV (reference sequence). CDR3 size: 16 residues. The ends lost 4 bases at V and 6 bases at J; junction bases unmatched: 8. CDR3 bases: TGTGCCAGCAGTTCCTCCGGGACTAGCGGGGTCCAGACCCAGTACTTC. It specifies CASSSSGTSGVQTQYF.

On this clone: The same CDR3 can be traced to other DNA sequences in this sample. This chain uses TRBV6-1 with TRBJ1-1; D is perhaps TRBD1 (6 bases). The CDR3 is made up of 12 amino acids. Germline V gene data show CDR1 as MNHNS and CDR2 as SASEGT. Trimming cost V 6 bases and J 1 base, with 6 bases left between them. The CDR3 sequence: CASSRGNTEAFF. Here the CDR3 DNA reads TGTGCCAGCAGCAGGGGGAACACTGAAGCTTTCTTT.

The V and J genes are TRBV6-1 and TRBJ2-2, with 9 bases identical to TRBD1. With 4 bases clipped from V and 8 bases from J, the junction kept 8 bases outside the gene matches. Germline V gene data show CDR1 as MNHNS and CDR2 as SASEGT. This CDR3 is 15 amino acids long. CDR3: CASSVETGGSGELFF. For the CDR3, the DNA is TGTGCCAGCAGTGTTGAGACAGGGGGGAGTGGGGAGCTGTTTTTT.

The rearrangement links TRBV5-6 to TRBJ2-2; D is uncertain. Per the germline V gene, CDR1 is SGHDT and CDR2 is YYEEEE. V was clipped by 1 base and J by 1 base, with 5 bases between them. The CDR3 runs to 14 residues. CDR3 region: CASSLSRNTGELFF. DNA of the CDR3: TGTGCCAGCAGCTTGTCTAGGAACACCGGGGAGCTGTTTTTT.

V is TRBV21-1 and J is TRBJ2-7; TRBD2, the table's D call, was not compared with the DNA. TRBV21-1 is tagged as a pseudogene. The CDR3 runs to 14 residues. In DNA, the CDR3 is TGTGCCAGCAGCGTCCCGGGACTAGTACACGAGCAGTACGTC. Amino acid sequence: CASSVPGLVHEQYV.

The chain has TRBV19 and TRBJ2-1; 10 bases agree with TRBD2. The CDR3 has 16 residues. Per germline, CDR1 LNHDA and CDR2 SQIVND (reference sequence). Trimming cost V 4 bases and J 3 bases; bases outside gene matches: 6. CDR3 DNA: TGTGCCAGTAGTACCCTAGCGGGAGATTTCTACAATGAGCAGTTCTTC. Encoded protein: CASSTLAGDFYNEQFF. Based on the CDR3 plus reference TRBV19 and TRBJ2-1, the full variable domain is DGGITQSPKYLFRKEGQNVTLSCEQNLNHDAMYWYRQDPGQGLRLIYYSQIVNDFQKGDIAEGYSVSREKKESFPLTVTSAQKNPTAFYLCASSTLAGDFYNEQFFGPGTRLTVL.

The genes are TRBV30 and TRBJ2-5; 10 nucleotides agree with TRBD2. Losses at the gene ends were 7 bases for V and 4 bases for J; bases not matched to a gene: 12. Germline V gives CDR1 GTSNPN, CDR2 SVGIG (reference sequence). This CDR3 has 15 amino acids. The CDR3 sequence is CASNSGGAVGETQYF. The CDR3 region has the DNA TGTGCCTCCAACAGCGGGGGGGCCGTGGGAGAGACCCAGTACTTC.

V gene TRBV7-3 combines with J gene TRBJ1-1; the D gene is possibly TRBD1 (5 bases). Trimming shortened V by 4 bases and J by 4 bases, and 10 bases separated the two germline ends. The CDR3 consists of 13 residues. In germline, CDR1 is SGHTA, CDR2 FQGTGA. The DNA for the CDR3 is TGTGCCAGCAGCTCGGGACTTGGCACTGAAGCTTTCTTT. Its translation: CASSSGLGTEAFF.

The genes are TRBV10-3 and TRBJ2-1, with 9 bases identical to TRBD1. This CDR3 is 15 amino acids long. The germline CDR1 and CDR2 sequences are ENHRY and SYGVKD. V dropped 2 bases and J dropped 3; count of bases not matched to a gene: 2. In nucleotides, the CDR3 is TGTGCCATCAGTGAGGAGGGACAGGGCTACAATGAGCAGTTCTTC. This encodes CAISEEGQGYNEQFF.

This chain connects TRBV18 to TRBJ1-4; 7 nucleotides align to TRBD1. The CDR3 consists of 14 residues. CDR1 and CDR2 (germline): KGHSH, LQKENI. V gave up 3 bases and J gave up 7 bases; unmatched junction bases: 5. CDR3 sequence (DNA): TGTGCCAGCTCACCGACAGGGATCGGTGAAAAACTGTTTTTT. Translation: CASSPTGIGEKLFF.

The chain uses TRBV2 and TRBJ1-3; 8 bases line up with TRBD1. The ends lost 6 bases at V and 8 bases at J; junction bases unmatched: 6. Germline V gene lookup returns CDR1 SNHLY and CDR2 FYNNEI. This CDR3 has 13 amino acids. The CDR3 DNA reads as TGTGCCAGCAGGGACAGGGAATCGGACACCATATATTTT. Protein: CASRDRESDTIYF. Supplemented by reference TRBV2 and TRBJ1-3, the full variable domain reads EPEVTQTPSHQVTQMGQEVILRCVPISNHLYFYWYRQILGQKVEFLVSFYNNEISEKSEIFDDQFSVERPDGSNFTLKIRSTKLEDSAMYFCASRDRESDTIYFGEGSWLTVV.

V and J are TRBV5-1 and TRBJ2-2; D not resolved. Germline assignment: CDR1 SGHRS and CDR2 YFSETQ. Trimming cost V 1 base and J 3 bases, with 10 bases left between them. CDR3 length: 15 amino acids. The DNA for the CDR3 is TGCGCCAGCAGCTTGACAGTTTGGGACACCGGGGAGCTGTTTTTT. As protein: CASSLTVWDTGELFF. The whole variable domain, remainder taken from reference TRBV5-1 and TRBJ2-2, is KAGVTQTPRYLIKTRGQQVTLSCSPISGHRSVSWYQQTPGQGLQFLFEYFSETQRNKGNFPGRFSGRQFSNSRSEMNVSTLELGDSALYLCASSLTVWDTGELFFGEGSRLTVL.

This clone was detected a few times. J is TRBJ2-7 and V is TRBV15; 9 bases line up with TRBD2. V lost 0 bases and J lost 7; bases outside the gene matches: 16. From germline, CDR1 is LNHNV and CDR2 YYDKDF (reference sequence). The CDR3 is made up of 18 amino acids. CDR3 loop: CATSRDTLLREGQGEQYV. Here the CDR3 DNA reads TGTGCCACCAGCAGAGATACTCTACTGCGGGAGGGCCAAGGGGAGCAGTACGTC.

The chain employs TRBV28 and TRBJ2-5; D perhaps matches TRBD2 (7 bases). Trimming took 7 bases from V and 5 from J, leaving 14 bases between them. The germline V gene has CDR1 MDHEN and CDR2 SYDVKM. The CDR3 is 13 amino acids. CDR3 DNA sequence: TGTGCCAGCAAGGCGGGGGCCGGTGAGACCCAGTACTTC. Its translation is CASKAGAGETQYF.

In this sample, this clone turned up a few times. The chain carries TRBV10-3 and TRBJ1-3; 8 bases line up with TRBD1. This CDR3 has 18 residues. With V trimmed by 4 bases and J by 4 bases, 15 bases remained unmatched. Germline V CDR1 and CDR2: ENHRY, SYGVKD. In DNA form, the CDR3 reads TGTGCCATCAGTGGACAGGGGCCCTTGGTCCTTGGAGGAAACACCATATATTTT. Its translation is CAISGQGPLVLGGNTIYF.

In its sample, this clone was seen a few times. The V gene is TRBV6-1, the J gene TRBJ2-7, with D possibly being TRBD2 (6 bases). CDR1 MNHNS and CDR2 SASEGT come from the germline V gene. The CDR3 consists of 13 residues. Trimming left V 5 bases short and J 6 bases short, with 14 bases between. Written as DNA, the CDR3 is TGTGCCAGCAGTTTTGGGCTAGCGATCGAGCAGTACGTC. Protein product: CASSFGLAIEQYV.

The gene calls are TRBV28 and TRBJ1-1, with D possibly TRBD1 on 6 matching bases. The CDR3 covers 14 residues. Trimming took off 7 bases at V and 6 bases at J, with 18 bases between the two ends. Germline loops: CDR1 MDHEN, CDR2 SYDVKM. CDR3 in DNA: TGTGCCAGCACCCCTAGGGGGTTCTACTCTGAAGCTTTCTTT. Protein product: CASTPRGFYSEAFF.

The chain employs TRBV4-1 and TRBJ2-2; 7 nucleotides line up with TRBD1. Trimming cost V 5 bases and J 5 bases; bases outside gene matches: 11. Germline V gene data show CDR1 as MGHRA and CDR2 as YSYEKL. There are 16 residues in the CDR3. CDR3 bases: TGCGCCAGCAGCATATCGACAGGGCTGGATACCGGGGAGCTGTTTTTT. It translates to CASSISTGLDTGELFF.

This clone appeared once. The chain joins TRBV30 to TRBJ1-1; possibly TRBD1 for D (5 bases). The ends were cut back, 4 bases at V and 2 bases at J, with 11 bases in the middle. Germline V gene sequence: CDR1 GTSNPN, CDR2 SVGIG (reference sequence). CDR3 length equals 13 residues. The CDR3 region is CAWTRVVNTEAFF. CDR3 nucleotides: TGTGCCTGGACCAGGGTTGTTAACACTGAAGCTTTCTTT. Together with reference TRBV30 and TRBJ1-1, the CDR3 gives the full variable domain: SQTIHQWPATLVQPVGSPLSLECTVEGTSNPNLYWYRQAAGRGLQLLFYSVGIGQISSEVPQNLSASRPQDRQFILSSKKLLLSDSGFYLCAWTRVVNTEAFFGQGTRLTVV.

The CDR3 protein is CASRGSSGTQETQYF. DNA for the CDR3: TGTGCCAGCAGAGGTTCTAGCGGAACACAAGAGACCCAGTACTTC. The chain carries TRBV25-1 and TRBJ2-5; 7 nucleotides line up with TRBD2. The trim removed 6 bases at V and 2 bases at J, leaving 9 bases unmatched. This CDR3 has 15 amino acids. The germline V gene has CDR1 MGHDK and CDR2 SYGVNS. Supplemented by reference TRBV25-1 and TRBJ2-5, the full variable domain reads EADIYQTPRYLVIGTGKKITLECSQTMGHDKMYWYQQDPGMELHLIHYSYGVNSTEKGDLSSESTVSRIRTEHFPLTLESARPSHTSQYLCASRGSSGTQETQYFGPGTRLLVL.

J is TRBJ1-2 and V is TRBV29-1; D unresolved. V was trimmed by 0 bases and J by 5 bases, leaving 13 bases between them. This CDR3 is 14 amino acids long. CDR1 and CDR2 from the germline V gene are SQVTM and ANQGSEA. CDR3 bases: TGCAGCGTTGAAGATCCCCGGGGTGGGTATGGCTACACCTTC. Amino acid sequence: CSVEDPRGGYGYTF.

The CDR3 nucleotides are TGTGCCAGCAGTTCCCCCGGGACAGGGGGTAATTCACCCCTCCACTTT. Its translation is CASSSPGTGGNSPLHF. This rearrangement joins TRBV28 to TRBJ1-6; 11 nucleotides agree with TRBD1. The junction had 5 bases not matched to a gene; V was cut back by 4 bases and J by 6 bases. The germline V gene has CDR1 MDHEN and CDR2 SYDVKM. CDR3 length: 16 residues.

The V gene is TRBV6-1, the J gene TRBJ2-3, with a possible D match to TRBD1 (6 bases). The CDR3 extends over 15 amino acids. V lost 6 bases, J lost 2 bases, and 15 bases lay in between. The germline CDR1 and CDR2 sequences are MNHNS and SASEGT. In nucleotides, the CDR3 is TGTGCCAGCAGAAAAGGGGCAGGGGCCACAGATACGCAGTATTTT. Translating gives CASRKGAGATDTQYF.

This chain uses TRBV5-1 with TRBJ1-4; 9 positions agree with TRBD1. CDR1 and CDR2 (germline): SGHRS, YFSETQ. CDR3 length equals 15 residues. Trimming cost V 4 bases and J 5 bases; bases outside gene matches: 6. This chain's CDR3 is CASSLPGTGNEKLFF. The DNA for the CDR3 is TGCGCCAGCAGCCTCCCTGGGACAGGGAATGAAAAACTGTTTTTT.

The sample holds one count of this clone. The chain carries TRBV27 and TRBJ1-5, with 8 bases fitting TRBD1. CDR1 is MNHEY, CDR2 SMNVEV, per germline (reference sequence). The CDR3 runs to 17 residues. The J segment lost 8 bases and the V segment lost 6 bases, leaving 18 bases of the junction unmatched. CDR3 DNA sequence: TGTGCCAGCAGCCGAACCCTTCCGACAGGGGATAATAAGCCCCAGCATTTT. Its protein is CASSRTLPTGDNKPQHF.